The sequence of this TCR beta chain was determined in a study of blood T cell repertoires in COVID-19. Overall study: From T cells, B-cell-depleted T cells, or PBMCs came the material, which was cDNA or gDNA.

V lost 0 bases, J lost 7 bases, and 4 bases stayed unmatched. Germline values: CDR1 LGHNA, CDR2 YSLEER. The CDR3 has 16 amino acids. Methods used by the authors: Amplification of reference gene primers provided the estimated nucleated cell counts. Assay: immunoSEQ multiplex PCR; the TCRdb copy retains only in-frame clones and omits some. The DNA gave D and trimming, while V, J and clone size come from that table. The sample consists of 200,000 to 300,000 clones, 75% to 85% of them appearing once. The receptor was isolated from a man aged 40-55 years who had recovered from COVID-19. This chain joins TRBV4-3 and TRBJ2-1, with 12 bases identical to TRBD2. The sequenced material came from peripheral blood. This chain's CDR3 is CASSQEPGLAGNEQFF. DNA of the CDR3: TGCGCCAGCAGCCAAGAACCTGGACTAGCGGGGAATGAGCAGTTCTTC.